The text below deals with one T cell receptor (beta chain). Its matching antigen is unknown. The data derive from a study of cytomegalovirus exposure and HLA in healthy donors. Study outcomes and limitations: Accurate prediction of HLA-A and HLA-B alleles (for most subjects) was reportedly achieved from TCR beta sequences.

The PCR ran on 60 Vbeta and 13 Jbeta primers. TCRdb's copy holds only in-frame clones and misses some; the assay was immunoSEQ multiplex PCR. The data show about 90,000 clones, 78% seen once. Trimming cost V 8 bases and J 2 bases, with 16 bases left between them. This CDR3 comprises 14 residues. In germline, CDR1 is MNHNS, CDR2 SASEGT. Sequencing input: PBMCs. The V gene is TRBV6-1, the J gene TRBJ2-7; D call uncertain. The receptor's source is a woman aged 40 to 50 in good health and CMV-seropositive. CDR3 region: CASSKQIRTYEQYF. In DNA form, the CDR3 reads TGTGCCAGCTCCAAACAAATAAGAACCTACGAGCAGTACTTC.